The T cell receptor (beta chain) described here comes from a study of shared clonotypes between healthy human individuals. The assay was immunoSEQ multiplex PCR, and TCRdb's table has in-frame clones only and misses some. The repertoire has some 96,000 clones, roughly half of them found once; the top ten carry about 16%. The CDR3 loop spans 15 amino acids. Trimming left V 1 base short and J 2 bases short, with 9 bases between. The germline V gene has CDR1 LNHNV and CDR2 YYDKDF (reference sequence). Donors comprised healthy HIV-negative adults lacking recent acute infections or vaccinations. Tens of millions of PBMCs served as the genomic DNA source for unsorted samples.

The origin of this receptor is a woman in her thirties or forties in good health. Some clones in this sample may be carry-over from other donors' samples. The sample was PBMCs. J is TRBJ1-3 and V is TRBV15, with a weak D call TRBD1 (6 bases). The CDR3 DNA follows: TGTGCCACCAGCAGAGTGGGGACAACTGGAAACACCATATATTTT. Protein sequence: CATSRVGTTGNTIYF. The whole variable domain, remainder taken from reference TRBV15 and TRBJ1-3, is DAMVIQNPRYQVTQFGKPVTLSCSQTLNHNVMYWYQQKSSQAPKLLFHYYDKDFNNEADTPDNFQSRRPNTSFCFLDIRSPGLGDTAMYLCATSRVGTTGNTIYFGEGSWLTVV.